The TCR beta chain under discussion was sequenced for a study of cytomegalovirus exposure and HLA in healthy donors (dated by TCRdb to 2017 to 2019). Background on the whole study: According to an earlier analysis of 587 of the donors, about 190 million T cells yielded over 90 million unique TCR beta sequences and around 280 Gb of sequence data. Rather than using new phenotypic data, the later analysis identified candidate immune exposures from TCR beta sequences and from how often those sequences occurred across donors. Across approximately 400 genotyped donors of the cohort, an average of approximately 220,000 unique TCR beta nucleotide sequences per donor were sequenced, and approximately 19% of those sequences were non-productive. Every discovery cohort repertoire had been produced on one sequencing platform. An early release covering 500 to 750 HLA-typed donors comprised about 300 gigabases of sequencing data and 85 million to 100 million unique TCR sequences. A separate validation cohort of 100 to 150 different subjects was used in addition to the roughly 670-subject first cohort. Of the roughly 390 genotyped donors, roughly 76% were placed in the genetic ancestry cluster associated with self-reported Caucasian donors. The study aimed to test whether cataloging public T cell receptors could reveal signatures of past pathogen exposure. Alongside the repertoire data, information on donor age, sex, ethnicity and CMV serostatus was compiled. Typing coverage varied by locus: about 620-630 donors for A, B, C, DRB1 and DQB1; around 560 for DQA1; over 600 for DPA1; under 490 for DPB1. In a later genetic analysis, genome-wide SNP genotypes for about 65% of the 666 donors were used, and that subset was treated as a discovery cohort. To predict cytomegalovirus infection status, the study combined high-throughput TCR immunosequencing, statistical association of individual TCRs with disease status, and machine learning. A later analysis re-examined previously published TCR beta repertoires from more than 550 donors and added high-resolution HLA genotyping to investigate patterns of TCR occurrence. HLA typing covered class I and class II loci at four-digit resolution. Because of strong linkage in the cohort, five DR-DQ haplotypes were treated as single units for association and clustering. An earlier analysis of around 580 of the donors used high-throughput TCR beta sequencing to judge whether each TCR beta V gene segment behaved as functional or pseudogenic. Using immunosequencing, the study profiled T cell repertoires from 550 to 750 subjects and related those repertoires to cytomegalovirus serostatus.

To prepare the library, the immunoSEQ multiplex PCR assay was applied. A mixture of 60 forward primers for TCR Vbeta segments and 13 reverse primers for TCR Jbeta segments was used in the multiplex PCR. The CDR3 region of rearranged TCR beta genes was amplified from genomic DNA with a multiplex PCR assay. The Illumina HiSeq System was used to sequence the amplified TCR beta libraries as 87-base-pair reads. The original pipeline was this. Across the roughly 600 repertoires, a later analysis counted around 80 million unique TCR beta chains, approximately 12 million of which were shared by at least two donors. To remove PCR and sequencing errors, raw reads were error-corrected and collapsed into unique sequences using a nearest-neighbor algorithm that merged closely related sequences. To assign V, D and J gene segments, CDR3 sequences were aligned to IMGT reference sequences. Each retained sequence needed at least a six-nucleotide match to both a V gene segment and a J gene segment. A rearrangement was called productive if the CDR3 had no stop codons and remained in frame with V and J, and every other rearrangement was called non-productive. CDR3 was defined by IMGT convention, running from the second conserved V-encoded cysteine to the conserved J-encoded phenylalanine. The earlier analysis of 550 to 650 of the donors excluded any sequence lacking an unambiguous match to a single V gene segment. In an earlier analysis of roughly 600 of the donors, a V segment was called functional when productive rearrangements were above 56.7%, and segregating when the standard deviation between donors exceeded 5%. A statistical classification framework was built for diagnosing cytomegalovirus status from the catalog of TCR beta chain sequences. V and J gene assignment, in a later analysis, came from comparing TCR nucleotide sequences with IMGT/GENE-DB human TR gene sequences. A later analysis assigned CDR3 sequences and most-parsimonious VDJ recombination scenarios with the TCRdist pipeline. In a later analysis, each TCR beta chain was defined by its CDR3 amino acid sequence together with its V-gene family, and reads without a unique V-gene family were excluded. As a way to deal with suspected cross-contamination and a sequencing artifact, a later analysis dropped roughly 600 nucleotide sequences that were highly shared and had low generation probability. In a later analysis, a clonal expansion index was calculated for each public chain from normalized within-repertoire ranks of inferred template counts. In a later analysis, generation probabilities were computed with a VDJ recombination model fitted to out-of-frame rearrangements, and the resulting probabilities were checked against IGoR. Hypergeometric tests were used in a later analysis to score TCR-TCR, TCR-HLA and TCR-CMV co-occurrence, with a repertoire-size bias correction applied to the TCR pairs. A later analysis estimated false discovery rates by permuting HLA or CMV assignments 20 times. In a later analysis, co-occurring TCRs were grouped with DBSCAN, and TCRdist sequence similarity was added when clustering was performed within HLA-allele-positive subsets. Repertoires with fewer than 30,000 or more than 120,000 public chains, plus five repertoires with anomalous nucleotide sharing, were excluded from co-occurrence clustering. TCRdb holds this immuneACCESS table with in-frame rearrangements only. Some clones are missing; in checked studies, unresolved V genes explain under half, and the rest has no known cause. That table furnishes V, J and clone size, whereas the DNA furnished D and trimming. The sample table lists over 80,000 clones, roughly 80% of them with a count of one. The ten biggest clones cover around 3.7% of the sample.

The research as a whole found: Because HLA typing was missing for some donors at each locus, association tests included only the typed subset. The authors suggested that the approach could potentially be generalized to other disease states and immunological phenotypes. A few of the identified cytomegalovirus-associated TCR beta chains were confirmed in vitro to be specific for cytomegalovirus antigens. In a later analysis, several top co-occurrence clusters were reported to appear linked to parvovirus B19, influenza, CMV and Epstein-Barr virus. In an earlier analysis of around 500 of the donors, most TCR beta V segments appeared in productive rearrangements about 87% or about 30% of the time, broadly matching IMGT annotations. A further reported finding was that TCR beta sequences accurately predicted the HLA-A and HLA-B alleles for most subjects in the first cohort. Only TCR beta chains were sequenced in this cohort, and the absence of alpha or paired-chain data limited detectable features. According to a later analysis, most CMV-associated TCR beta chains appeared to be HLA-restricted, and the HLA associations seemed to be driven largely by CMV exposure. Because the 87-base-pair reads could not distinguish some IMGT-functional V segments, including TRBV6-2 and TRBV6-3, those segments were excluded. A later analysis associated approximately 17,000 TCR beta sequences with specific HLA alleles at a false discovery rate of 0.05. Because counts were too low, more than 15 rarely observed V segments, including chromosome 9 orphons, were excluded from the earlier analysis of 587 of the donors. The only immune exposure information available for the cohort was CMV serostatus. In a later analysis, HLA-associated TCR beta chains were found to be more clonally expanded and to have lower generation probabilities than equally common non-associated chains. A cluster of highly shared sequence variants was judged likely to represent a technical artifact of the sequencing pipeline. According to a later genetic analysis, donors in an Asian-associated ancestry cluster had fewer N-insertions in productive TCRs than the approximately 670-donor mean. In a later analysis, the rate of TCR association differed among HLA loci, with DRB1 alleles having the most associated TCRs and HLA-C alleles having the fewest. A later genetic analysis associated a missense DCLRE1C variant with V-gene and J-gene trimming of TCR beta chains, and an independent cohort replicated the association. In the study, about 150 TCR beta chains were listed as associated with cytomegalovirus. Cytomegalovirus status was reported to be diagnosed by the classifier with high specificity and sensitivity in both the original and validation cohorts. Most TCR sequences were seen in very few donors, while some public TCRs were found in many individuals. The presence/absence analyses assumed that sequencing depth was roughly uniform across donors, and that assumption may not be true. Correlated functional status among segregating V segments might be attributable to linkage disequilibrium, but an unknown experimental factor could not be ruled out. Strong co-occurrence of HLA alleles, especially DR and DQ, made assigning TCR associations to individual alleles difficult.

Turning to this clone: This clone's antigen is unknown. The sample holds no much larger clone one base away, and base qualities are not on file.

The cohort comprised some 680 healthy bone marrow donors. All cohort members were sampled while nominally healthy, although unrecorded immune exposures were likely present. The donor tested CMV seropositive, placing the donor among the 289 seropositive members of the cohort. Each donor provided a peripheral blood sample, and peripheral blood mononuclear cells were used for TCR beta sequencing. Genomic DNA extraction from the blood cell samples was performed with the Qiagen DNeasy Blood Extraction Kit. Counted from cysteine to phenylalanine, this CDR3 has 13 amino acids. The CDR3 DNA has 39 bases and is translated from base 1. Based on the germline V gene, the CDR1 and CDR2 sequences are SGHAT and FQNNGV. The V and J ends are trimmed by 1 base and 8 bases, leaving 11 bases between them.

This sequence originates from a man aged 25 to 40 in good health and CMV-seropositive. Specimen: PBMCs. The sequence joins TRBV11-2 to TRBJ1-1, with no confidently assigned D gene. In nucleotide form, the sequence is TGTGCCAGCAGCTTAGGTGAAAAGAGCGAAGCTTTCTTT. Translated, this gives CASSLGEKSEAFF.